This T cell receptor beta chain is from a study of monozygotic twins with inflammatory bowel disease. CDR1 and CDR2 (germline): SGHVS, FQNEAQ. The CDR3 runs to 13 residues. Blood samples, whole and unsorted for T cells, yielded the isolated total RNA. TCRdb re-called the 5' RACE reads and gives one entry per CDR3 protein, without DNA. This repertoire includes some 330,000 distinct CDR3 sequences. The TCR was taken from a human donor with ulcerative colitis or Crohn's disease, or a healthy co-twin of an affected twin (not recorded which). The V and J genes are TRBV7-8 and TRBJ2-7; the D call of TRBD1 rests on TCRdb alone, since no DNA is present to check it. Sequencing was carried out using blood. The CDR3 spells CASSIGAGYEQYF.